Listed below are T cell receptor beta chains from one sample, sequenced in a study of CD8 T cells in ankylosing spondylitis. TCRdb reanalysed the 5' RACE reads using MiXCR and keeps one entry per CDR3 protein. Of roughly 350,000 distinct CDR3 sequences in the sample, 6.5% to 10% were seen once. Sequenced: blood, either unsorted or a sorted T cell fraction (not recorded which). Receptors originate from a male donor with ankylosing spondylitis. Both conserved end residues are part of each CDR3. D genes are given only for firm matches. Size is stated for part of the rows, as once, few or many counts, or as a class when the clone is expanded.

.,TRBV29-1,.,TRBJ2-5,CSVGADPKETQYF,TGCAGCGTTGGAGCGGACCCCAAAGAGACCCAGTACTTC
many,TRBV12-3/TRBV12-4,.,TRBJ2-7,CASSFHRVYEQYF,TGTGCCAGCAGTTTCCACAGGGTCTACGAGCAGTACTTC
many,TRBV12-3/TRBV12-4,.,TRBJ2-1,CASSLAVMAGPYYNEQFF,TGTGCCAGCAGTTTAGCGGTTATGGCGGGACCCTACTACAATGAGCAGTTCTTC
.,TRBV3-1,.,TRBJ2-1,CASSGLAYNEQFF,TGTGCCAGCTCAGGATTAGCCTACAATGAGCAGTTCTTC
.,TRBV7-2,.,TRBJ2-7,CASSLGNYYEQYF,TGTGCCAGCAGCTTAGGCAACTACTACGAGCAGTACTTC
few,TRBV5-1,TRBD1,TRBJ2-3,CASSLTGAGTSTDTQYF,TGCGCCAGCAGCTTGACAGGGGCCGGAACTAGCACAGATACGCAGTATTTT
.,TRBV7-3,TRBD2,TRBJ2-5,CASSLSGSGFGETQYF,TGTGCCAGCAGCCTTAGCGGGAGCGGGTTTGGAGAGACCCAGTACTTC
few,TRBV5-5,.,TRBJ2-5,CASSFIVSAGETQYF,TGTGCCAGCAGCTTTATAGTATCTGCCGGGGAGACCCAGTACTTC
few,TRBV6-1,TRBD1,TRBJ1-2,CASSEASSGQGRNGYTF,TGTGCCAGCAGTGAAGCCTCTTCGGGACAGGGGAGGAATGGCTACACCTTC
few,TRBV10-3,TRBD1,TRBJ1-6,CAISQTGVNSPLHF,TGTGCCATCAGCCAGACAGGGGTGAATTCACCCCTCCACTTT
.,TRBV12-3/TRBV12-4,.,TRBJ1-3,CASSRDPGEVYTIYF,TGTGCCAGCAGTCGCGACCCGGGAGAGGTGTACACCATATATTTT
many,TRBV5-6,.,TRBJ2-2,CASSLGAGELFF,TGTGCCAGCAGCTTAGGGGCCGGGGAGCTGTTTTTT
.,TRBV10-3,.,TRBJ2-1,CAISESNHGEQFF,TGTGCCATCAGTGAGTCTAACCACGGGGAGCAGTTCTTC
many,TRBV28,.,TRBJ1-5,CASSYVGGYDQPQHF,TGTGCCAGCAGCTATGTTGGGGGTTACGATCAGCCCCAGCATTTT
.,TRBV27,.,TRBJ2-7,CASTDSGYEQYF,TGTGCCAGCACCGATTCCGGCTACGAGCAGTACTTC
.,TRBV18,TRBD2,TRBJ2-7,CASSPPGLEREQYF,TGTGCCAGCTCACCACCGGGACTAGAACGCGAGCAGTACTTC
.,TRBV3-1,.,TRBJ1-1,CASSQDQGRFGTEAFF,TGTGCCAGCAGCCAAGATCAGGGCCGTTTCGGCACTGAAGCTTTCTTT
few,TRBV5-1,.,TRBJ2-5,CASSFAGTETQYF,TGCGCCAGCAGCTTTGCTGGGACAGAGACCCAGTACTTC
.,TRBV29-1,.,TRBJ2-1,CSVGAGVSHEQFF,TGCAGCGTTGGGGCAGGGGTCAGCCATGAGCAGTTCTTC
.,TRBV4-1,.,TRBJ2-7,CASSQDGPLSYEQYF,TGCGCCAGCAGCCAAGACGGGCCCCTCTCCTACGAGCAGTACTTC
.,TRBV20-1,TRBD2,TRBJ2-3,CSARTSGADTQYF,TGCAGTGCCCGGACTAGCGGGGCAGATACGCAGTATTTT
.,TRBV30,.,TRBJ1-2,CAWSGNYGYTF,TGTGCCTGGAGTGGGAACTATGGCTACACCTTC